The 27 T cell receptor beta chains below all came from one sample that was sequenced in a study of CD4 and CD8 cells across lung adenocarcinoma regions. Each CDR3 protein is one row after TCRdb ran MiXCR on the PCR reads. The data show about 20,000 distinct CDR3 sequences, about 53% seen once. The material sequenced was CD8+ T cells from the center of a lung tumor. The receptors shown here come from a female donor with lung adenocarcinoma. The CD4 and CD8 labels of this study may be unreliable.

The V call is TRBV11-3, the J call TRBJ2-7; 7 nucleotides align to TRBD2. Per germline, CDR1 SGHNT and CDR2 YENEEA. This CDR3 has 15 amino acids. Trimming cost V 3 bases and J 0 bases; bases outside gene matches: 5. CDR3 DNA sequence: TGTGCCAGCAGCTTCAGGGCGGGAGACTCCTACGAGCAGTACTTC. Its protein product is CASSFRAGDSYEQYF.

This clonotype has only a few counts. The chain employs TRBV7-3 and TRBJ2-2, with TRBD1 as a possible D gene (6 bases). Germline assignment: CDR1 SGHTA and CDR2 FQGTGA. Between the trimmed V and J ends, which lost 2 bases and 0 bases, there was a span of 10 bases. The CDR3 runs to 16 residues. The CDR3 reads CASSLGGHANTGELFF. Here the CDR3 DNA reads TGTGCCAGCAGCTTAGGGGGACACGCGAACACCGGGGAGCTGTTTTTT.

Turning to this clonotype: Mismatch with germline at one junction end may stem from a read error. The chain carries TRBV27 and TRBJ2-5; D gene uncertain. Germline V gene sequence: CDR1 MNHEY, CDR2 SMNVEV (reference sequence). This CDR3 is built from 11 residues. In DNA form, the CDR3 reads TGTGGCGGCCGTGACCAAGATACCCAGTATTTC. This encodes CGGRDQDTQYF.

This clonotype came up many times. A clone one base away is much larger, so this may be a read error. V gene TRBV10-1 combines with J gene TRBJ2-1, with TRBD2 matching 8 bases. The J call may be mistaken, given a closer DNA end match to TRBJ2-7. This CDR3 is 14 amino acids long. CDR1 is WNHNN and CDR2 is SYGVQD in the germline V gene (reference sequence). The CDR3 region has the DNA TGCGCCAGCAGTGCAGCGGGAGTAAACAATGAGCAGTACTTC. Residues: CASSAAGVNNEQYF.

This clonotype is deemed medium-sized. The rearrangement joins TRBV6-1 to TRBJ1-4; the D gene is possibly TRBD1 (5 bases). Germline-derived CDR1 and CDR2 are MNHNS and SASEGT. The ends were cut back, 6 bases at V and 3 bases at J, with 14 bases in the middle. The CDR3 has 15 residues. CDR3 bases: TGTGCCAGCAGGGGGGGATCCACACCTAATGAAAAACTGTTTTTT. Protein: CASRGGSTPNEKLFF.

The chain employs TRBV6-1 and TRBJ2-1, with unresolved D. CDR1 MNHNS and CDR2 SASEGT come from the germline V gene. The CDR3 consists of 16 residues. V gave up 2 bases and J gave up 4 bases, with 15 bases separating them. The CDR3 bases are TGTGCCAGCAGTGAATACCCAGGACCTACGTACAATGAGCAGTTCTTC. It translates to CASSEYPGPTYNEQFF.

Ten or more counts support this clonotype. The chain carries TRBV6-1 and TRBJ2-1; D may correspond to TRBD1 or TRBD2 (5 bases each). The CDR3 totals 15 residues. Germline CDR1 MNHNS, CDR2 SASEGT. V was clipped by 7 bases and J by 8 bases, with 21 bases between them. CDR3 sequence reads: CASNPGTAPPHEQFF. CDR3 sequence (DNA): TGTGCCAGCAACCCCGGGACCGCACCCCCTCATGAGCAGTTCTTC.

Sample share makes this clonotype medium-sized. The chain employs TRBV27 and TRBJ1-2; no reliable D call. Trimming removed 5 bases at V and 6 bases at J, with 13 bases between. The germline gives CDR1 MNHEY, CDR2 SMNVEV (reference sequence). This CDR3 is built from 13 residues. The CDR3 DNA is TGTGCCAGCAGTCGATTGGGTGGTAATGGCTACACCTTC. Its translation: CASSRLGGNGYTF.

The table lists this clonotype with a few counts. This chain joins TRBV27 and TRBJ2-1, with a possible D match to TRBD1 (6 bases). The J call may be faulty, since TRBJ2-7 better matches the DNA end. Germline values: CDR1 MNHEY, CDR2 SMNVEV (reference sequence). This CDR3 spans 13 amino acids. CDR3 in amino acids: CASSNRVSHEQYF. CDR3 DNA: TGTGCCAGCAGTAACAGGGTTTCCCACGAGCAGTACTTC.

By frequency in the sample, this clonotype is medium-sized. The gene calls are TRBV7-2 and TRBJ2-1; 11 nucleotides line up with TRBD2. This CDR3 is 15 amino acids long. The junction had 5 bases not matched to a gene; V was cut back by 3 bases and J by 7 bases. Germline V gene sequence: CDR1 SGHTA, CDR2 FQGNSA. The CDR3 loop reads CASSFFSGRENEQFF. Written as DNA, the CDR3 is TGTGCCAGCAGCTTCTTTAGCGGGAGGGAAAATGAGCAGTTCTTC.

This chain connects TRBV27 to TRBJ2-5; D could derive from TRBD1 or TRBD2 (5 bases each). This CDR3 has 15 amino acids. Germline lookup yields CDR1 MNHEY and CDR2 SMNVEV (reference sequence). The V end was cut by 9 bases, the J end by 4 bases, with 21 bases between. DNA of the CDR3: TGTGCCAGGGGGCGCCGGGGCCGGGGACCAGAGACCCAGTACTTC. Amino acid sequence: CARGRRGRGPETQYF.

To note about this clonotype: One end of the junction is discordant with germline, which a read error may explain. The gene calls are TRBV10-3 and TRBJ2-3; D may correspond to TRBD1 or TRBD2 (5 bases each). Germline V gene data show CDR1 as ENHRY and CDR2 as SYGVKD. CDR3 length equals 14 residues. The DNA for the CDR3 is TGTGCCATCAGGGGGGTGCAGAACACAGATACTCAGTATTTT. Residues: CAIRGVQNTDTQYF.

CDR3 coding DNA: TGTGCCAGCTCAAAGACAACAGGGGGCGTCAATGAGCAGTTCTTC. Translated, it gives CASSKTTGGVNEQFF. The rearrangement joins TRBV6-1 to TRBJ2-1, with 9 bases identical to TRBD1. CDR3 length equals 15 residues. CDR1 is MNHNS, CDR2 SASEGT, per germline. The V gene end was trimmed by 8 bases and the J gene end by 6 bases; junction bases not matched to a gene: 11.

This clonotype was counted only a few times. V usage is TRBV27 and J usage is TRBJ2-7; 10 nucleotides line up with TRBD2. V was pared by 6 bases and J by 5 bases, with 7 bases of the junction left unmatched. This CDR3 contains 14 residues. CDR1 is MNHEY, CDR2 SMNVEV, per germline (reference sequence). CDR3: CASRSSGRIHEQYF. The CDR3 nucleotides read TGTGCCAGCAGATCTAGCGGGAGAATCCACGAGCAGTACTTC.

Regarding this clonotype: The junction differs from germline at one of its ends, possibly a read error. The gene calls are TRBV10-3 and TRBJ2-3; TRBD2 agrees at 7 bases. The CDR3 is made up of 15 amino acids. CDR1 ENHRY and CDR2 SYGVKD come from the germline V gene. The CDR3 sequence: CAAGDGSRDADTQYF. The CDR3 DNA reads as TGTGCCGCGGGGGACGGGAGCCGTGATGCAGATACGCAGTACTTT.

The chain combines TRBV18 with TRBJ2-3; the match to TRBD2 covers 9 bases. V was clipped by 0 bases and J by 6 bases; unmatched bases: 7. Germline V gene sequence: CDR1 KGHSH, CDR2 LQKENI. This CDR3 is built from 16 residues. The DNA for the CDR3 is TGTGCCAGCTCACCACCGCTAGCGGGGCAAAGGGATACGCAGTATTTT. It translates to CASSPPLAGQRDTQYF. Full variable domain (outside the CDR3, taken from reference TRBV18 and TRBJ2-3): NAGVMQNPRHLVRRRGQEARLRCSPMKGHSHVYWYRQLPEEGLKFMVYLQKENIIDESGMPKERFSAEFPKEGPSILRIQQVVRGDSAAYFCASSPPLAGQRDTQYFGPGTRLTVL.

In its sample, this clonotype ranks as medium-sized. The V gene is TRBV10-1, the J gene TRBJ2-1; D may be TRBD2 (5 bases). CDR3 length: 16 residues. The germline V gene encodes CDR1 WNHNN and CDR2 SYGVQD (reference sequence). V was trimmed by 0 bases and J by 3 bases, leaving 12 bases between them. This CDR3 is CASSESIPGGYNEQFF. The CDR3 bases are TGCGCCAGCAGTGAGTCGATACCCGGAGGCTACAATGAGCAGTTCTTC.

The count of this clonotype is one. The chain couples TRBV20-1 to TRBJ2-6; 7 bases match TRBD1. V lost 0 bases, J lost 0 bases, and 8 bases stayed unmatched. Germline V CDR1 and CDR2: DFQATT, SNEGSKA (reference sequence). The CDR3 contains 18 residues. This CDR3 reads CSARDVRGKGSGANVLTF. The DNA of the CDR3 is TGCAGTGCTAGAGACGTCAGGGGGAAGGGCTCTGGGGCCAACGTCCTGACTTTC.

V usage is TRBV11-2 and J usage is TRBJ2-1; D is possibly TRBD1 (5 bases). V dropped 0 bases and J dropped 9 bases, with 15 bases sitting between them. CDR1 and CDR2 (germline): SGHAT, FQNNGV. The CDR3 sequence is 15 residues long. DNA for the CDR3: TGTGCCAGCAGCTTAGAAAGTAGTAATCAGGGTGAGCAGTTCTTC. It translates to CASSLESSNQGEQFF.

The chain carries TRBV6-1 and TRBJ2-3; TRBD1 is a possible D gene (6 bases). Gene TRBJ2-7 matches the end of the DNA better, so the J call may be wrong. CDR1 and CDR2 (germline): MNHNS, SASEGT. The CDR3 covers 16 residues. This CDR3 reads CASSVSGLGATNTQYF. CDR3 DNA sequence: TGTGCCAGCAGTGTCTCGGGGCTGGGGGCCACAAACACGCAGTACTTC.

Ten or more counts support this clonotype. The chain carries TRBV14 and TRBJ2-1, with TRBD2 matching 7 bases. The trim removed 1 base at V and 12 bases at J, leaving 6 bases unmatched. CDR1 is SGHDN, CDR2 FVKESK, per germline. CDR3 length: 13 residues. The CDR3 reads CASSQASGFGQFF. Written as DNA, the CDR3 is TGTGCCAGCAGCCAAGCTAGCGGCTTCGGGCAGTTCTTC.

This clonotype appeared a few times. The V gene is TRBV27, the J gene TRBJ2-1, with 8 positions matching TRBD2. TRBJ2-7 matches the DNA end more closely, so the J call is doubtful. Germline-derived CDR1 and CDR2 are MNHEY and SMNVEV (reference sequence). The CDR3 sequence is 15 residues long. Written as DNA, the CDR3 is TGTGGCGGGGGGACCGGGGGCCGCGACAAAGAGACGCAGTACTTC. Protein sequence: CGGGTGGRDKETQYF.

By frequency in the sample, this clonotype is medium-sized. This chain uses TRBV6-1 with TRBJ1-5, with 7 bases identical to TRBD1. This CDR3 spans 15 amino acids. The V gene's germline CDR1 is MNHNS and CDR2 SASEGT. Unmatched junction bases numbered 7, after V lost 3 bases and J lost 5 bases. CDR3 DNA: TGTGCCAGCAGTGACGCAGACAGGGATCATCAGCCCCAGCATTTT. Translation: CASSDADRDHQPQHF.

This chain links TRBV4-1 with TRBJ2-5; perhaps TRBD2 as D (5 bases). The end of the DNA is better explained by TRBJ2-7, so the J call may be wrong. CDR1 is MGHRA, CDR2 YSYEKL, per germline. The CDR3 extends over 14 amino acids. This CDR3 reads CASSQSDGTYEQYF. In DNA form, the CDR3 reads TGCGCCAGCAGCCAATCGGACGGGACCTACGAGCAGTACTTC.

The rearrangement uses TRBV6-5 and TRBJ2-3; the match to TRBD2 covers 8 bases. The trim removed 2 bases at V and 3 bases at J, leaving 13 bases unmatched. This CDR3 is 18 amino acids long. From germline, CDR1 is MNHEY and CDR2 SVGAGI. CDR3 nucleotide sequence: TGTGCCAGCAGTTACCTAAAACGGGGGGGGGGGGGTACAGATACGCAGTATTTT. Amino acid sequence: CASSYLKRGGGGTDTQYF.

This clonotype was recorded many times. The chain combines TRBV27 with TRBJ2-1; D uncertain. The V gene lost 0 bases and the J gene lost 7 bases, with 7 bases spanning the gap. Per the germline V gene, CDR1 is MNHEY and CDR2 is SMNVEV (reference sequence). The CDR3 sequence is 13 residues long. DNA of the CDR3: TGTGCCAGCAGTTTATCGGGTAGAAATGAGCAGTTCTTC. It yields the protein CASSLSGRNEQFF.

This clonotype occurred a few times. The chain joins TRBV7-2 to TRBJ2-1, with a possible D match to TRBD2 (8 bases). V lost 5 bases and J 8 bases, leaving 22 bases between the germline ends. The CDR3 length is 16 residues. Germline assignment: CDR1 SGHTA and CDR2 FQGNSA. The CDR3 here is CASSLRMTGGGDEQFF. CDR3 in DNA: TGTGCCAGCAGCCTCCGTATGACGGGAGGGGGCGATGAGCAGTTCTTC.